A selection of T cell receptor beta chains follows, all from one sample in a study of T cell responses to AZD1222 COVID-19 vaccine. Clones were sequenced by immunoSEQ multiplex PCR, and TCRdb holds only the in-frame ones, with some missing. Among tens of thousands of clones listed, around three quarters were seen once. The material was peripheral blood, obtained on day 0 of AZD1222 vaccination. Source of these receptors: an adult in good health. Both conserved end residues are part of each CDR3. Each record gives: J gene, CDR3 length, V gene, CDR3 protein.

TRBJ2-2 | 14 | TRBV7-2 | CASTEGGRFGELFF
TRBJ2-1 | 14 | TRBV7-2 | CASSLAGGPDEQFF
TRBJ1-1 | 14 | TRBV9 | CASSVKGQATEAFF
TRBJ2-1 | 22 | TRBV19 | CASSIDGGLAGFGEKVYNEQFF
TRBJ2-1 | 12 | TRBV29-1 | CSARLAGYEQFF
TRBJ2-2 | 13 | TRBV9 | CASSVKGTGELFF
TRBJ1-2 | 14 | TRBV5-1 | CASSPGAGARGYTF
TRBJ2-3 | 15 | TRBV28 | CASSGQGSFADTQYF
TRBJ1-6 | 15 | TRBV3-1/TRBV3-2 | CASSQEPGLGSPLHF
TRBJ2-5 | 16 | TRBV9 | CASSVGPLAGVETQYF